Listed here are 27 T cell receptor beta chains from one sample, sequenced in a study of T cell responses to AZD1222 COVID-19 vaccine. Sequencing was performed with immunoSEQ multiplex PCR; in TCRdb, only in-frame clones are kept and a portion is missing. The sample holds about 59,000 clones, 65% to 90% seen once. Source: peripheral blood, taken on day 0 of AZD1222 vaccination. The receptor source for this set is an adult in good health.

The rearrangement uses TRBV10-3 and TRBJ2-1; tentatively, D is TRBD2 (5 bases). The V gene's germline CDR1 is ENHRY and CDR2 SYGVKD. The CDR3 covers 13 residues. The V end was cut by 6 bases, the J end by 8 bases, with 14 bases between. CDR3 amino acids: CAIRDSLGDEQFF. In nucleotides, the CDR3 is TGTGCCATCAGGGACTCCCTTGGCGATGAGCAGTTCTTC.

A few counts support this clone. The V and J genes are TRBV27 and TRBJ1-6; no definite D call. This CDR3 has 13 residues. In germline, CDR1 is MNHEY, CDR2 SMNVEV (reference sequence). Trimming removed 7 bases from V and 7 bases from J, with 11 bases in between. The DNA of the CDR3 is TGTGCCAGCACTTGGACGGAGAATTCACCCCTCCACTTT. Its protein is CASTWTENSPLHF.

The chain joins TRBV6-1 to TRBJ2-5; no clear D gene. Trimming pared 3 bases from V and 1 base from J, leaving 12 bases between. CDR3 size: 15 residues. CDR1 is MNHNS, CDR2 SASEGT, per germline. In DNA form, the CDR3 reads TGTGCCAGCAGTGAGTCCCCGACAAGCCAAGAGACCCAGTACTTC. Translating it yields CASSESPTSQETQYF.

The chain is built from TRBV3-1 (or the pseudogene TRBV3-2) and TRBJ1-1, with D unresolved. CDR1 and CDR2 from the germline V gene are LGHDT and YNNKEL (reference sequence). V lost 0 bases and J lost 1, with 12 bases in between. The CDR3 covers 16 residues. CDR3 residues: CASSQERAFSNTEAFF. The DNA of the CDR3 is TGTGCCAGCAGCCAAGAACGTGCTTTTTCGAACACTGAAGCTTTCTTT.

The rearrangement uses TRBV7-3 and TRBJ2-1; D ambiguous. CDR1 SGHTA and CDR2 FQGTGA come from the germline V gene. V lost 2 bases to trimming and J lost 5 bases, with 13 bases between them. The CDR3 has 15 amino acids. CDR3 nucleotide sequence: TGTGCCAGCAGCTTAGCCGTTCTTAGGAACAATGAGCAGTTCTTC. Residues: CASSLAVLRNNEQFF.

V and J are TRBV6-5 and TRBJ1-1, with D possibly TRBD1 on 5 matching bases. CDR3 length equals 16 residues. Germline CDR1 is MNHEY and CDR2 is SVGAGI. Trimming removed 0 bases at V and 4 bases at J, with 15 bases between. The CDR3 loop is CASSYSTGLGGTEAFF. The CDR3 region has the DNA TGTGCCAGCAGTTACTCGACGGGGCTCGGGGGCACTGAAGCTTTCTTT.

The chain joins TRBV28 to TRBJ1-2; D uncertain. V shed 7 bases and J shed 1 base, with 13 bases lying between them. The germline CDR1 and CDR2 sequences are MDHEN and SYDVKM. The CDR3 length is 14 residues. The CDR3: CASTVGGINYGYTF. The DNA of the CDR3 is TGTGCCAGCACCGTCGGAGGAATTAACTATGGCTACACCTTC.

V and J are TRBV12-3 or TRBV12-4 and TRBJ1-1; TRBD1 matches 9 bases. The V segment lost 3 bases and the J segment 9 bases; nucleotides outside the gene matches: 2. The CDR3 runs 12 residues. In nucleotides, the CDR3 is TGTGCCAGCAGTTTCAACAGGGGGCAAGCTTTCTTT. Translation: CASSFNRGQAFF.

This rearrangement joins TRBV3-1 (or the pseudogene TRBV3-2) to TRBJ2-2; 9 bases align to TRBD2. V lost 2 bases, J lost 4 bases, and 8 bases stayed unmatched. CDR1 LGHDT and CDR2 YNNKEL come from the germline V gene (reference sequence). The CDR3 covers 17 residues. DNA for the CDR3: TGTGCCAGCAGCCAATCACCACTAGCGGGCCTCACCGGGGAGCTGTTTTTT. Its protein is CASSQSPLAGLTGELFF.

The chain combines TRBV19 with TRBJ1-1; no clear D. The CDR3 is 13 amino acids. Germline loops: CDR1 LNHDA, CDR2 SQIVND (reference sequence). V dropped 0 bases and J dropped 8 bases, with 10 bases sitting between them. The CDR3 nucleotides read TGTGCCAGTAGTATAGATCTCGAGACGGAAGCTTTCTTT. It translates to CASSIDLETEAFF.

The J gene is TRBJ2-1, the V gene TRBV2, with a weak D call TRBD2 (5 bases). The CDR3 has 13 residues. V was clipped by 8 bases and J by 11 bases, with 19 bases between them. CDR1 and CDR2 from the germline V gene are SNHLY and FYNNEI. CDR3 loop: CASVEGPGRKQFF. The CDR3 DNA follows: TGTGCCAGCGTCGAAGGTCCGGGAAGGAAGCAGTTCTTC.

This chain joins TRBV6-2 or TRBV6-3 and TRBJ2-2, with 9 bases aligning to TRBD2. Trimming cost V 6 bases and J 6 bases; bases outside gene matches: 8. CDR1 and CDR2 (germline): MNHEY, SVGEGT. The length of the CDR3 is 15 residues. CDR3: CASSLSGSWPGELFF. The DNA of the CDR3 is TGTGCCAGCAGCCTTAGCGGGAGTTGGCCCGGGGAGCTGTTTTTT.

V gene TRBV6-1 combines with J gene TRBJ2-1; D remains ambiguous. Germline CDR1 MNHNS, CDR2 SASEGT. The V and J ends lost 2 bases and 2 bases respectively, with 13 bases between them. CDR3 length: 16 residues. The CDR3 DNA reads TGTGCCAGCAGTGAATATGCCACGCCTGCCTACAATGAGCAGTTCTTC. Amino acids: CASSEYATPAYNEQFF.

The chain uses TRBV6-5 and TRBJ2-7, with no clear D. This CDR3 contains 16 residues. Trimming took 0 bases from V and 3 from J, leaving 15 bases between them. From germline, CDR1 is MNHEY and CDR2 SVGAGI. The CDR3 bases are TGTGCCAGCAGTTACTCGGGTATCTCCGGCGGCTACGAGCAGTACTTC. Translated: CASSYSGISGGYEQYF.

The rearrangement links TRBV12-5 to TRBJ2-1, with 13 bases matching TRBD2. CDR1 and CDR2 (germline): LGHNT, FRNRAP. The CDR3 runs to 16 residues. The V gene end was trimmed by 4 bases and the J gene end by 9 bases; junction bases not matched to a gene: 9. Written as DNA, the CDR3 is TGTGCTAGTGGTTCTTCCGGACTAGCGGGAGAGGGTGAGCAGTTCTTC. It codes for CASGSSGLAGEGEQFF.

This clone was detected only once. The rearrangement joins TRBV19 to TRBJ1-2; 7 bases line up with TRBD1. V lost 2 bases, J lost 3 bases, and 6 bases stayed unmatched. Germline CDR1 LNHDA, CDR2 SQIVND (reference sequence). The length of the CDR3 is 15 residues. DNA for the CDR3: TGTGCCAGTAGTATAAGCCAGGGGGTTTACTATGGCTACACCTTC. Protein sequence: CASSISQGVYYGYTF.

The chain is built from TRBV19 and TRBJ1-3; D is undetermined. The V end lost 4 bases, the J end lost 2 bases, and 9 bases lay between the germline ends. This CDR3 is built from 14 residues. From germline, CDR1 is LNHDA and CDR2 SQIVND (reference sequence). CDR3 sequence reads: CASSNPGAGNTIYF. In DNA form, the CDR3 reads TGTGCCAGTAGTAATCCAGGTGCTGGAAACACCATATATTTT.

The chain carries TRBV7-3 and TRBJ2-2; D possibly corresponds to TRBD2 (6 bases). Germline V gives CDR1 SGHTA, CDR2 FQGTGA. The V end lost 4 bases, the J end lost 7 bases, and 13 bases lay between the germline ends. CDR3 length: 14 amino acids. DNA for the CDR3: TGTGCCAGCAGCTCCGGGCTAGCGAACGGGGAGCTGTTTTTT. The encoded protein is CASSSGLANGELFF.

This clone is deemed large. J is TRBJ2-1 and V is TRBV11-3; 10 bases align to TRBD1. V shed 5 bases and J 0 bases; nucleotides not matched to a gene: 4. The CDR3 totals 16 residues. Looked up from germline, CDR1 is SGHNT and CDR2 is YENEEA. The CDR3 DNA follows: TGTGCCAGCAGCGGCCGGGACAGGGGCTCCTACAATGAGCAGTTCTTC. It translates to CASSGRDRGSYNEQFF.

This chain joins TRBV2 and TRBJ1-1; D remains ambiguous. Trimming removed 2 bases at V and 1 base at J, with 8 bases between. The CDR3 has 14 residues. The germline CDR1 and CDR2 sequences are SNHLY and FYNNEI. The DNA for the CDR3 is TGTGCCAGCAGTGAACCGGGGAAGAACACTGAAGCTTTCTTT. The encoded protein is CASSEPGKNTEAFF.

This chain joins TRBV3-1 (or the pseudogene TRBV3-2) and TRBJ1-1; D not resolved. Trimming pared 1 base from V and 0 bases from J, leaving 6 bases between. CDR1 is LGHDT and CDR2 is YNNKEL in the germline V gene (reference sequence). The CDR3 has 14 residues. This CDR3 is CASSQVTVNTEAFF. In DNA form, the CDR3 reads TGTGCCAGCAGCCAAGTAACAGTGAACACTGAAGCTTTCTTT.

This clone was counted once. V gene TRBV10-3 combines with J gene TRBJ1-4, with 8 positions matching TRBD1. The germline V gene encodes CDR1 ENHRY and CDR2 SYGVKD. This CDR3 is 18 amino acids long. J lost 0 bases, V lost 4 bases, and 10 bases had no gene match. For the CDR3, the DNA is TGTGCCATCAGTGCTGGACAGGGTGTCGCTTCAACTAATGAAAAACTGTTTTTT. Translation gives CAISAGQGVASTNEKLFF.

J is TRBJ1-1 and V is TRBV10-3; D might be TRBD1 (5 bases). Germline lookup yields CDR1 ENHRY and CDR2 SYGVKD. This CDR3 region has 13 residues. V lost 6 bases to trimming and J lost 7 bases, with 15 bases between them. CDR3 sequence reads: CAISEQTGGEAFF. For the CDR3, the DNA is TGTGCCATCAGCGAACAAACTGGGGGTGAAGCTTTCTTT.

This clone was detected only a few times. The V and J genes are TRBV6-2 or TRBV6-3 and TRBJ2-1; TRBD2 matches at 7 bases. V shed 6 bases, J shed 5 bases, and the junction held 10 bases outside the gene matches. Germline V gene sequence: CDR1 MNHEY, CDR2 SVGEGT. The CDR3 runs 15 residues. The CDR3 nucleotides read TGTGCCAGCAGCCACCTTGGGGGGGGAAACAATGAGCAGTTCTTC. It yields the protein CASSHLGGGNNEQFF.

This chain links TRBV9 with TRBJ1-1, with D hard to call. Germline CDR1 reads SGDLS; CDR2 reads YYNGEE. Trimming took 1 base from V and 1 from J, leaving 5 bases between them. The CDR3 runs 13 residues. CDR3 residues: CASSVMRNTEAFF. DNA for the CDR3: TGTGCCAGCAGCGTAATGAGGAACACTGAAGCTTTCTTT.

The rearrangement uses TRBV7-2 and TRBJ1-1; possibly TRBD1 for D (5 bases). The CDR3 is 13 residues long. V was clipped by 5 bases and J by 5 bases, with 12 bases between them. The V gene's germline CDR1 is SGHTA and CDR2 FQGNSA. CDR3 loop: CASSPPGVTEAFF. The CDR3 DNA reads TGTGCCAGCAGCCCCCCGGGGGTAACTGAAGCTTTCTTT.

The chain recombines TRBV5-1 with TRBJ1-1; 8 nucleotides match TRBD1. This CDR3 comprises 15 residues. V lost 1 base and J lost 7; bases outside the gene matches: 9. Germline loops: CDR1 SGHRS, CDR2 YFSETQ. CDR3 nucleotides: TGCGCCAGCAGCTTGTCCGCAGGGGGCTCCAATGAAGCTTTCTTT. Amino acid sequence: CASSLSAGGSNEAFF.